This T cell receptor (beta chain) was found in a study of blood T cell repertoires in COVID-19 (dated by TCRdb to 2020 to 2021). Broadly, across the study: Samples covering the acute and convalescent phases of COVID-19 were provided by collaborators in the United States, Italy and Spain. The material from the prospective study consisted of cDNA or gDNA derived from T cells, B-cell-depleted T cells, or PBMCs. Subjects who had been exposed to COVID-19, were actively infected with it, or had recovered from it provided the deeply sampled blood TCRbeta repertoires that made up the dataset. The repertoires were released in a freely available public database intended as a resource for research on the immune response to SARS-CoV-2. Samples came from the ongoing ImmuneRACE study (first 160 participants) plus 1,254 subjects from 6 global collaborators. Nearly every sample came with metadata listing a de-identified subject ID, COVID-19 status, age in years and sex. Where available, HLA class I and class II types were obtained from metadata supplied by the sample provider rather than from assay-based typing.

Turning to this clone: What this receptor recognizes is not known. Per-base quality was not reported, and no clone a single base away is much larger than it.

Overall results and qualifications from the work: Clinical and demographic metadata were provided uncurated, with the amount varying by source and participant.

TCRbeta CDR3 regions were amplified from genomic DNA by means of the immunoSEQ Assay, a bias-controlled multiplex PCR. In the paper's pipeline: Within the assay, amplification of reference gene primers was used to estimate how many nucleated cells each sample contained. To quantify the absolute abundance of each unique TCRbeta CDR3 rearrangement, sequence reads were collapsed and filtered. For each sample, productive Simpson clonality was calculated as the square root of Simpson's diversity index across productive rearrangements. TCRdb retrieved this table from immuneACCESS and kept in-frame rearrangements only. Not all clones are present; in checked studies, unresolved V genes account for under half, and no reason is known for the remainder. Clone size and the V and J calls come from that table; the DNA yielded D and trimming. This sample lists about 240,000 clones; 70% to 80% were detected once. The ten biggest clones cover around 3.4% of the sample.

Each collaborating institution followed its own protocols to collect whole blood in K2EDTA tubes. For TCRbeta analysis, collaborators shipped samples in one of three forms: frozen whole blood, isolated PBMCs, or DNA extracted from either of those sample types. Taken from cysteine to phenylalanine, the CDR3 has 15 residues. CDR3 DNA is the only sequence kept; it has 45 bases, read in frame from the first base. The germline V gene (reference sequence) specifies SEHNR as CDR1 and FQNEAQ as CDR2. Trimming removed 5 bases from V and 3 bases from J; the gene matches leave 8 bases unexplained. The V and J genes are TRBV7-9 and TRBJ2-3; 7 bases in between match TRBD2. The TCR was taken from a woman older than 75 with acute or convalescent COVID-19. Sequencing used peripheral blood. The bases read TGTGCCAGCAGCCTTCAGGCGGGAGCAACAGATACGCAGTATTTT. It translates to CASSLQAGATDTQYF. The reference TRBV7-9 and TRBJ2-3 proteins fill in what lies around the CDR3, so the full variable domain reads DTGVSQNPRHKITKRGQNVTFRCDPISEHNRLYWYRQTLGQGPEFLTYFQNEAQLEKSRLLSDRFSAERPKGSFSTLEIQRTEQGDSAMYLCASSLQAGATDTQYFGPGTRLTVL.